These 12 T cell receptor beta chains were all obtained from the same sample, sequenced in a study of shared clonotypes between healthy human individuals (dated by TCRdb to the early 2020s). CD8 naive samples were CD45RO-negative cells positively selected for CCR7, giving a CD45RA+CCR7+ population that excluded TemRA cells. Library method: the immunoSEQ multiplex PCR assay. The table comes from immuneACCESS by way of TCRdb, which keeps in-frame sequences with V and J called. Part of the clones is missing from these tables; in studies checked, under half for an unresolved V gene and the rest for unknown reasons. For this sample the table gives around 610,000 clones, of which 90% to 97% were detected only once. The ten biggest clones cover less than 0.12% of the sample. The sample comprised naive CD8+ T cells sorted from blood. This sample's cell subset or site label indicates: CD45RA+CCR7+. Source of these receptors: a woman in her thirties in good health.

This chain connects TRBV25-1 to TRBJ2-1, with D tentatively TRBD1 (5 bases). Germline CDR1 reads MGHDK; CDR2 reads SYGVNS. CDR3 length: 14 amino acids. V was pared by 0 bases and J by 9 bases, with 12 bases between. CDR3 nucleotide sequence: TGTGCCAGCAGTGAATATGACAGCCCCGGTGAGCAGTTCTTC. Translated: CASSEYDSPGEQFF.

V gene TRBV7-9 combines with J gene TRBJ2-4; D not resolved. Trimming pared 5 bases from V and 8 bases from J, leaving 19 bases between. Germline V CDR1 and CDR2: SEHNR, FQNEAQ (reference sequence). The CDR3 is 15 residues long. The CDR3 loop reads CASSPTNGVADIQYF. The CDR3 DNA reads as TGTGCCAGCAGCCCTACCAATGGAGTGGCCGACATTCAGTACTTC. The full variable domain, with the rest looked up from reference TRBV7-9 and TRBJ2-4, is DTGVSQNPRHKITKRGQNVTFRCDPISEHNRLYWYRQTLGQGPEFLTYFQNEAQLEKSRLLSDRFSAERPKGSFSTLEIQRTEQGDSAMYLCASSPTNGVADIQYFGAGTRLSVL.

The chain is built from TRBV2 and TRBJ2-7; 9 bases agree with TRBD1. The CDR3 length is 12 residues. The germline V gene encodes CDR1 SNHLY and CDR2 FYNNEI. J gave up 0 bases and V 10 bases, and 1 base lay outside the gene matches. The DNA for the CDR3 is TGTGCCACGGACAGGGGCTCCTACGAGCAGTACTTC. This encodes CATDRGSYEQYF.

The chain carries TRBV7-9 and TRBJ2-7; D gene ambiguous. Germline V gene sequence: CDR1 SEHNR, CDR2 FQNEAQ (reference sequence). The CDR3 has 11 amino acids. V was clipped by 5 bases and J by 7 bases, with 9 bases between them. The DNA of the CDR3 is TGTGCCAGCAGCGTAGATAGAGAGCAGTACTTC. This gives the protein CASSVDREQYF.

The chain has TRBV27 and TRBJ2-5; D is perhaps TRBD1 (5 bases). Deletions cut 5 bases from V and 1 base from J, with 5 bases between. Germline V lookup: CDR1 MNHEY, CDR2 SMNVEV (reference sequence). The CDR3 covers 12 residues. This CDR3 reads CASSQGQETQYF. CDR3 sequence (DNA): TGTGCCAGCAGTCAGGGCCAAGAGACCCAGTACTTC.

The genes are TRBV29-1 and TRBJ1-1; D gene unclear. Germline assignment: CDR1 SQVTM and CDR2 ANQGSEA. The CDR3 spans 13 residues. The V end was cut by 3 bases, the J end by 2 bases, with 10 bases between. The chain's CDR3 is CSVDRRSNTEAFF. Written as DNA, the CDR3 is TGCAGCGTTGATCGGCGAAGTAACACTGAAGCTTTCTTT.

V is TRBV29-1 and J is TRBJ2-2; TRBD1 agrees at 8 bases. Germline lookup yields CDR1 SQVTM and CDR2 ANQGSEA. CDR3 length: 14 amino acids. The junction had 5 bases not matched to a gene; V was cut back by 4 bases and J by 4 bases. This CDR3 reads CSVVQGARTGELFF. The CDR3 DNA follows: TGCAGCGTTGTCCAGGGGGCGCGCACCGGGGAGCTGTTTTTT.

V gene TRBV5-4 combines with J gene TRBJ1-3; D is uncertain. Germline CDR1 SGHNT, CDR2 YYREEE (reference sequence). Between the trimmed V and J ends, which lost 9 bases and 0 bases, there was a span of 22 bases. This CDR3 contains 17 residues. The CDR3 loop reads CATTLVLGVSSGNTIYF. DNA of the CDR3: TGTGCCACCACACTAGTACTTGGTGTCTCCTCTGGAAACACCATATATTTT.

Note on this clone: Since no conserved phenylalanine or tryptophan closes the CDR3, a read error is the likely cause. The DNA is omitted, as the CDR3 cannot be located on it reliably, and the CDR3 follows TCRdb's listing. The chain combines TRBV5-4 with TRBJ1-1. Germline loops: CDR1 SGHNT, CDR2 YYREEE (reference sequence). The CDR3 is 11 residues long, ends included. CDR3 loop: CASSLGGDFTY.

The chain is built from TRBV6-6 and TRBJ1-1; D is possibly TRBD1 (6 bases). Germline assignment: CDR1 MNHNY and CDR2 SVGAGI (reference sequence). The V gene lost 4 bases and the J gene lost 3 bases, with 15 bases spanning the gap. The CDR3 length is 15 residues. CDR3 sequence: CASSFYRAVDTEAFF. CDR3 bases: TGTGCCAGCAGTTTTTACAGGGCGGTGGACACTGAAGCTTTCTTT.

This chain connects TRBV29-1 to TRBJ1-2; D gene uncertain. CDR3 length: 11 amino acids. Germline lookup yields CDR1 SQVTM and CDR2 ANQGSEA. V was trimmed by 6 bases and J by 7 bases, leaving 12 bases between them. In nucleotides, the CDR3 is TGCAGCGTAGAACCTCTCGGTGGCTACACCTTC. This sequence encodes CSVEPLGGYTF.

The V gene is TRBV11-1, the J gene TRBJ2-1, with no clear D. CDR3 length: 14 residues. The V gene lost 1 base and the J gene lost 0 bases, with 4 bases spanning the gap. Germline CDR1 is SGHAT and CDR2 is FQDESV (reference sequence). The CDR3 region is CASSLDSSYNEQFF. Written as DNA, the CDR3 is TGTGCCAGCAGCTTAGACAGCTCCTACAATGAGCAGTTCTTC. The variable domain in full, with the rest retrieved from reference TRBV11-1 and TRBJ2-1, is EAEVAQSPRYKITEKSQAVAFWCDPISGHATLYWYRQILGQGPELLVQFQDESVVDDSQLPKDRFSAERLKGVDSTLKIQPAELGDSAMYLCASSLDSSYNEQFFGPGTRLTVL.